The sequence of this T cell receptor (beta chain) was determined in a study of cytomegalovirus exposure and HLA in healthy donors. Primers: 60 Vbeta forward and 13 Jbeta reverse. Data came from immunoSEQ multiplex PCR; TCRdb stores just in-frame clones and leaves some out. The repertoire holds more than 100,000 clones, with roughly 80% as singletons. V gave up 2 bases and J gave up 8 bases; unmatched junction bases: 3. Germline CDR1 reads SNHLY; CDR2 reads FYNNEI. This CDR3 is 13 amino acids long. Points on this clone: Its antigen is as yet unknown.

Broader study findings: In a later analysis, TCR association rates varied by HLA locus: DRB1 most, HLA-C fewest. Later analysis identified several of the most significant clusters that appeared linked to common viral pathogens.

The receptor comes from a female donor in good health and CMV-seropositive. The J gene is TRBJ2-3, the V gene TRBV2, with 8 nucleotides matching TRBD1. Material: PBMCs. The DNA for the CDR3 is TGTGCCAGCAGTGAATCACAGGGGGGTACGCAGTATTTT. As protein: CASSESQGGTQYF. Variable domain in full (rest from reference TRBV2 and TRBJ2-3): EPEVTQTPSHQVTQMGQEVILRCVPISNHLYFYWYRQILGQKVEFLVSFYNNEISEKSEIFDDQFSVERPDGSNFTLKIRSTKLEDSAMYFCASSESQGGTQYFGPGTRLTVL.